The 19 T cell receptor beta chains below all came from one sample that was sequenced in a study of blood T cell repertoires in COVID-19. Measured with immunoSEQ multiplex PCR; TCRdb has only the in-frame clones, and not every one. Altogether hundreds of thousands of clones are present, around 80% being singletons, with the ten largest covering about 4%. The specimen sequenced was PBMCs or T cells enriched from blood (not recorded which). These receptors originate from a young man with acute COVID-19.

This clone showed up just once. This sequence joins TRBV2 and TRBJ1-2; D gene unclear. The V and J ends lost 3 bases and 4 bases respectively, with 9 bases between them. The CDR3 sequence is 13 residues long. Germline-derived CDR1 and CDR2 are SNHLY and FYNNEI. The CDR3 sequence is CASSDATSYGYTF. The CDR3 DNA sequence: TGTGCCAGCAGTGACGCGACTTCCTATGGCTACACCTTC.

The genes are TRBV18 and TRBJ1-1; D is ambiguous. CDR3 size: 16 residues. Trimming cost V 0 bases and J 8 bases, with 19 bases left between them. Germline assignment: CDR1 KGHSH and CDR2 LQKENI. The CDR3 DNA reads TGTGCCAGCTCACCACCGGGGAGGTCACTCCCGCAAGAAGCTTTCTTT. Its translation: CASSPPGRSLPQEAFF.

The chain uses TRBV12-5 and TRBJ2-7, with TRBD2 as a possible D gene (6 bases). Germline V CDR1 and CDR2: LGHNT, FRNRAP. The V end lost 5 bases, the J end lost 2 bases, and 13 bases lay between the germline ends. CDR3 length equals 14 residues. CDR3 nucleotide sequence: TGTGCTAGTGGTCCGGGGCGGGGCGCCTACGAGCAGTACTTC. It is translated as CASGPGRGAYEQYF.

The V gene is TRBV9, the J gene TRBJ2-2; weak D call: TRBD1 (6 bases). The germline V gene has CDR1 SGDLS and CDR2 YYNGEE. Trimming cost V 2 bases and J 6 bases, with 11 bases left between them. The CDR3 is 14 residues long. The CDR3 nucleotides are TGTGCCAGCAGCGTCTACTGGGGGCCCGGGGAGCTGTTTTTT. It translates to CASSVYWGPGELFF.

The chain recombines TRBV18 with TRBJ1-1; TRBD1 is a possible D gene (6 bases). CDR1 is KGHSH and CDR2 is LQKENI in the germline V gene. The CDR3 is 14 amino acids. V was pared by 2 bases and J by 4 bases, with 11 bases between. Here the CDR3 reads CASSPTGQGTEAFF. The CDR3 DNA sequence: TGTGCCAGCTCACCAACAGGGCAGGGCACTGAAGCTTTCTTT.

The genes are TRBV27 and TRBJ1-6; 10 bases match TRBD1. Losses at the gene ends were 5 bases for V and 11 bases for J; bases not matched to a gene: 9. Germline lookup yields CDR1 MNHEY and CDR2 SMNVEV (reference sequence). CDR3 length equals 15 residues. The CDR3 bases are TGTGCCAGCAGTCAACCGACAGGGGGCGAAACACCCCTCCACTTT. Translation gives CASSQPTGGETPLHF.

The chain joins TRBV4-1 to TRBJ2-2; D possibly corresponds to TRBD1 (5 bases). The germline CDR1 and CDR2 sequences are MGHRA and YSYEKL. This CDR3 spans 16 amino acids. V was shortened by 2 bases and J by 2 bases, with 12 bases between the two germline ends. This CDR3 reads CASSQSTVPNTGELFF. In DNA, the CDR3 is TGCGCCAGCAGCCAATCGACAGTTCCTAACACCGGGGAGCTGTTTTTT.

The chain uses TRBV11-3 and TRBJ2-5, with a weak D call TRBD1 (5 bases). The CDR3 consists of 13 residues. Per germline, CDR1 SGHNT and CDR2 YENEEA. V was clipped by 5 bases and J by 2 bases, with 9 bases between them. This chain's CDR3 is CASSTGHQETQYF. The CDR3 DNA is TGTGCCAGCAGCACTGGACATCAAGAGACCCAGTACTTC.

The chain joins TRBV10-1 to TRBJ2-1; TRBD2 aligns across 7 bases. Germline V gives CDR1 WNHNN, CDR2 SYGVQD (reference sequence). V shed 5 bases and J 0 bases; nucleotides not matched to a gene: 4. There are 15 residues in the CDR3. CDR3 bases: TGCGCCAGCAGTCTCGGCGGGAGCTCCTACAATGAGCAGTTCTTC. Amino acids: CASSLGGSSYNEQFF.

V gene TRBV19 combines with J gene TRBJ1-6; D is unresolved. Trimming cost V 3 bases and J 9 bases, with 6 bases left between them. Germline V gives CDR1 LNHDA, CDR2 SQIVND (reference sequence). The CDR3 covers 12 residues. The CDR3 sequence: CASSIRGSPLHF. DNA for the CDR3: TGTGCCAGTAGTATTCGGGGTTCACCCCTCCACTTT.

V gene TRBV4-2 combines with J gene TRBJ1-2, with TRBD1 identical over 10 bases. V lost 2 bases and J lost 8; bases outside the gene matches: 11. The CDR3 is 16 amino acids. Germline V gene lookup returns CDR1 LGHNA and CDR2 YNFKEQ. The CDR3 spells CASSQSTGGAKYGYTF. CDR3 sequence (DNA): TGTGCCAGCAGCCAATCGACAGGGGGCGCGAAGTACGGCTACACCTTC.

In this sample, this clone turned up once. The sample holds other DNA sequences that translate to the same CDR3. The V and J genes are TRBV6-5 and TRBJ1-2; the D is unclear. The CDR3 consists of 13 residues. Trimming took off 4 bases at V and 8 bases at J, with 14 bases between the two ends. CDR1 is MNHEY and CDR2 is SVGAGI in the germline V gene. CDR3 nucleotides: TGTGCCAGCAGTTCCCCGCGGGAGGGAGGCTACACCTTC. Its translation: CASSSPREGGYTF.

The chain has TRBV6-4 and TRBJ1-2; the D is unclear. Germline V gene data show CDR1 as MRHNA and CDR2 as SNTAGT. CDR3 size: 11 residues. Trimming left V 11 bases short and J 6 bases short, with 13 bases between. This chain's CDR3 is CAAWGGNGYTF. CDR3 nucleotides: TGTGCCGCTTGGGGAGGGAATGGCTACACCTTC.

The chain links TRBV25-1 to TRBJ2-1; possible D gene TRBD2, 5 bases. The CDR3 loop spans 13 amino acids. Germline-derived CDR1 and CDR2 are MGHDK and SYGVNS. V lost 2 bases to trimming and J lost 4 bases, with 6 bases between them. The CDR3 region is CASSEPGYNEQFF. In nucleotides, the CDR3 is TGTGCCAGCAGTGAACCGGGGTACAATGAGCAGTTCTTC.

J is TRBJ2-5 and V is TRBV5-4; 7 bases line up with TRBD2. Germline lookup yields CDR1 SGHNT and CDR2 YYREEE (reference sequence). There are 15 residues in the CDR3. V lost 4 bases to trimming and J lost 5 bases; unmatched junction nucleotides: 11. The CDR3: CASSRGGGEGETQYF. CDR3 coding DNA: TGTGCCAGCAGCAGGGGAGGCGGGGAGGGGGAGACCCAGTACTTC.

The gene calls are TRBV12-3 or TRBV12-4 and TRBJ1-1; TRBD1 is a possible D gene (6 bases). The CDR3 sequence is 13 residues long. The ends were cut back, 6 bases at V and 10 bases at J, with 18 bases in the middle. As DNA, the CDR3 is TGTGCCAGCAGCAGGGGAGTCAGTTCGAGAGCTTTCTTT. It translates to CASSRGVSSRAFF.

V gene TRBV6-1 combines with J gene TRBJ1-5, with TRBD1 matching over 8 bases. The CDR3 sequence is 18 residues long. V lost 1 base and J lost 3; bases outside the gene matches: 11. Germline CDR1 and CDR2: MNHNS and SASEGT. In nucleotides, the CDR3 is TGTGCCAGCAGTGAAGGACAGGGGTTGAGTATGGCCAATCAGCCCCAGCATTTT. It encodes CASSEGQGLSMANQPQHF.

J is TRBJ1-1 and V is TRBV19; TRBD1 matches at 8 bases. V shed 5 bases and J 4 bases; nucleotides not matched to a gene: 6. Germline V lookup: CDR1 LNHDA, CDR2 SQIVND (reference sequence). This CDR3 region has 14 residues. This CDR3 is CASSEDREGTEAFF. CDR3 bases: TGTGCCAGTAGTGAGGACAGGGAGGGCACTGAAGCTTTCTTT.

This CDR3 reads CASTGAGVMNTEAFF. The DNA of the CDR3 is TGTGCCAGCACCGGAGCAGGGGTCATGAACACTGAAGCTTTCTTT. V is TRBV6-5 and J is TRBJ1-1; the D gene is possibly TRBD1 (6 bases). This CDR3 is 15 amino acids long. V lost 7 bases and J 0 bases, leaving 15 bases between the germline ends. CDR1 is MNHEY and CDR2 is SVGAGI in the germline V gene.